This T cell receptor beta chain was identified during a study of CD8+CD57+ T cells in acquired aplastic anemia. Patients picked for sequencing had shown CD8+CD57+ cell expansion detected by flow cytometry. This clonotype was found a few times. It was genomic DNA that served as the template for profiling TCR beta VDJ and CDR3. TCRdb fed the reads into MiXCR, producing one record per CDR3 protein. This sample has about 180,000 distinct CDR3 sequences, with around 63% found just once. Germline CDR1 and CDR2: KGHDR and SFDVKD. V shed 4 bases and J 9 bases; nucleotides not matched to a gene: 5. This CDR3 is built from 14 residues.

The sequence was obtained from a human donor with aplastic anemia. Sequencing was carried out using sorted CD4+, CD8+, or CD8+CD57+ T cells (not recorded which) from PBMCs. V is TRBV24-1 and J is TRBJ1-6; 7 nucleotides align to TRBD1. CDR3 sequence (DNA): TGTGCCACCAGTGAGACAGGGAGAGCTTCACCCCTCCACTTT. Its protein is CATSETGRASPLHF.